This T cell receptor beta chain was captured by sequencing in a study of control samples from healthy donors and cancer patients. Produced via immunoSEQ multiplex PCR; TCRdb's table is partial and in-frame only. The repertoire holds approximately 90,000 clones, 70% to 85% seen once, with about 36% in the top ten. The CDR3 contains 11 residues. Germline loops: CDR1 SGHTA, CDR2 FQGNSA. Trimming shortened V by 1 base and J by 5 bases, and 1 base separated the two germline ends. Sequencing input: PBMCs. This sequence joins TRBV7-2 and TRBJ2-3; D ambiguous. The source of this sequence is an older man with lung cancer. The CDR3 DNA reads as TGTGCCAGCAGCTTAGAAGATACGCAGTATTTT. It encodes CASSLEDTQYF.